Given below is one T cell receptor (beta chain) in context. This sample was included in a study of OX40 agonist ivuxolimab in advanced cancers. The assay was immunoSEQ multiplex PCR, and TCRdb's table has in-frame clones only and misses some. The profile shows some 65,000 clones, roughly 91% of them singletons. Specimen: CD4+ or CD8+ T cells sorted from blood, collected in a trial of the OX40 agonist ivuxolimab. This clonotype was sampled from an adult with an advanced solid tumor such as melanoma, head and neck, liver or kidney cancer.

CDR3 DNA sequence: TGCGCCAGCAGTGAGCCCCAGACTAGCGGGGGTCCCAATGAGCAGTTCTTC. It codes for CASSEPQTSGGPNEQFF. This chain links TRBV10-1 with TRBJ2-1; 12 positions match TRBD2. Trimming cost V 2 bases and J 6 bases; bases outside gene matches: 8. CDR3 size: 17 residues. CDR1 WNHNN and CDR2 SYGVQD come from the germline V gene (reference sequence).